This TCR beta chain emerged from a study of blood T cells in healthy people across ages. Findings and caveats of the study: No conclusive comparison of naive versus antigen-experienced cells was possible with unsorted PBMCs. Roughly linear declines in TCR beta diversity per million T cells occurred with age.

A second PCR, run for roughly 7 to 12 cycles, used a sample-barcoded 5' primer plus a J-beta primer mix. A template-switch adaptor with 12 random nucleotides tagged each cDNA molecule. TCRdb fed the 5' RACE reads into MiXCR, producing one record per CDR3 protein. The data contain around 870,000 distinct CDR3 sequences, around 28% of them singletons. Each donor's blood draw was approximately 10 milliliters of peripheral blood. V lost 2 bases, J lost 3 bases, and 14 bases lay in between. CDR1 is MNHEY and CDR2 is SVGEGT in the germline V gene. The CDR3 covers 16 residues. To note about this clonotype: Its antigen remains unknown.

This chain uses TRBV6-2 or TRBV6-3 with TRBJ1-5, with a tentative D call TRBD1 (5 bases). Sample: blood. The receptor was derived from an elderly woman in good health. The CDR3: CASSYGGREINQPQHF. CDR3 coding DNA: TGTGCCAGCAGTTACGGTGGCAGGGAGATCAATCAGCCCCAGCATTTT.